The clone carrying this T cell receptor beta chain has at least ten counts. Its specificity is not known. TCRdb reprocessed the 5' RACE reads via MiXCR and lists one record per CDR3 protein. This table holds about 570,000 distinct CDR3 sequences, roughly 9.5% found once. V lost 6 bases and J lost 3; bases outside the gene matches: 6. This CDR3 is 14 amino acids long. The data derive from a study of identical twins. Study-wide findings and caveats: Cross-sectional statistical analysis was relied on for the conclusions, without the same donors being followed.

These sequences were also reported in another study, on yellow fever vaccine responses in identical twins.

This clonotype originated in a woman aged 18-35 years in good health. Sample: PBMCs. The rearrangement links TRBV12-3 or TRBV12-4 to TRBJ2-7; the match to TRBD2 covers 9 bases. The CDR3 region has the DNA TGTGCCAGCAGCCCAGCGGGAGGCATCTACGAGCAGTACTTC. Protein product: CASSPAGGIYEQYF.